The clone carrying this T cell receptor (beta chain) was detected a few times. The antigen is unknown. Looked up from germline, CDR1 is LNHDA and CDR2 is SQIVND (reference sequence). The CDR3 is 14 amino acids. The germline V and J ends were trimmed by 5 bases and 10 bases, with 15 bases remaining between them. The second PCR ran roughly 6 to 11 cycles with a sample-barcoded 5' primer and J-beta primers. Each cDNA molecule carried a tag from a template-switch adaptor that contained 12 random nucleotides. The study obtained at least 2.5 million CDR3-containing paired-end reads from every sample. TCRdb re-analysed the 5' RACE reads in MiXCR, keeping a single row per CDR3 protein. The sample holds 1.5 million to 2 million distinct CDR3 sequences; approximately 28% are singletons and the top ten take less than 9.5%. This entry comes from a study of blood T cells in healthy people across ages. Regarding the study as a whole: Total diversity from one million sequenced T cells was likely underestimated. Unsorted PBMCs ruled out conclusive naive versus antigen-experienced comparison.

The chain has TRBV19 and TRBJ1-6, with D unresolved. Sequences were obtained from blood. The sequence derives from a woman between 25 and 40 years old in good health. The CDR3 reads CASSGEARQSPLHF. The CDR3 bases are TGTGCCAGTAGTGGGGAGGCCCGCCAATCACCCCTCCACTTT.